The clone carrying this T cell receptor beta chain was seen only a few times. The antigen remains unidentified. TCRdb used MiXCR to reprocess the RT-PCR reads, holding one entry per CDR3 protein. Among a few hundred thousand distinct CDR3 sequences listed, roughly 9.7% were seen once. The record originates from a study of response to subunit inactivated influenza vaccine. Study-wide results and limits: Authors suggested that a seasonal influenza vaccination recruits few new T cells each time.

This CDR3 region has 15 residues. Germline V lookup: CDR1 LGHNA, CDR2 YSLEER. Trimming cost V 0 bases and J 6 bases, with 12 bases left between them. Sequencing was performed on PBMCs from blood, taken 45 days after vaccination. The genes are TRBV4-3 and TRBJ2-4; D might be TRBD1 (6 bases). The receptor was isolated from a man aged 45 to 65 who received an inactivated influenza vaccine. Written as DNA, the CDR3 is TGCGCCAGCAGCCAAGATCCGGGCAGGGGAAACATTCAGTACTTC. Protein sequence: CASSQDPGRGNIQYF.